The clone carrying this T cell receptor beta chain was counted only a few times. V shed 4 bases and J shed 0 bases, with 16 bases lying between them. CDR1 is LNHNV and CDR2 is YYDKDF in the germline V gene (reference sequence). CDR3 length: 17 amino acids. The data stem from a study of blood T cell repertoires in COVID-19. Study at large: Acute-phase and convalescent COVID-19 samples originated in the United States, Italy and Spain.

In the source study's methods: Amplification of reference gene primers provided the estimated nucleated cell counts. Produced via immunoSEQ multiplex PCR; TCRdb's table is partial and in-frame only. V, J and clone size were drawn from that table, and D and trimming were deduced from the DNA. This sample has under 300,000 clones; roughly four fifths occur once, and the top ten carry roughly 9.6%. The receptor was isolated from a woman at least 80 years old with acute or convalescent COVID-19. Material: peripheral blood. The rearrangement joins TRBV15 to TRBJ1-3; D possibly corresponds to TRBD1 (6 bases). The CDR3 region is CATSTGGAGVSGNTIYF. CDR3 DNA: TGTGCCACCAGCACCGGGGGGGCAGGCGTCTCTGGAAACACCATATATTTT. The variable domain in full, completed from reference TRBV15 and TRBJ1-3, reads DAMVIQNPRYQVTQFGKPVTLSCSQTLNHNVMYWYQQKSSQAPKLLFHYYDKDFNNEADTPDNFQSRRPNTSFCFLDIRSPGLGDTAMYLCATSTGGAGVSGNTIYFGEGSWLTVV.